Shown below are 9 T cell receptor beta chains from a single sample sequenced in a study of OX40 agonist ivuxolimab in advanced cancers. Measured with immunoSEQ multiplex PCR; TCRdb has only the in-frame clones, and not every one. The sample contains tens of thousands of clones, about 91% of which appear only once. This specimen consisted of CD4+ or CD8+ T cells sorted from blood, obtained in a trial of the OX40 agonist ivuxolimab. The receptor set was obtained from an adult with an advanced solid tumor such as melanoma, head and neck, liver or kidney cancer.

The CDR3 region has the DNA TGTGCCAGCTCCCGGGGACTAGCCGAGAACACCGGGGAGCTGTTTTTT. Amino acid sequence: CASSRGLAENTGELFF. V is TRBV18 and J is TRBJ2-2; 9 positions agree with TRBD2. The CDR3 runs 16 residues. V was pared by 6 bases and J by 1 base, with 6 bases of the junction left unmatched. The germline CDR1 and CDR2 sequences are KGHSH and LQKENI.

The V and J genes are TRBV6-5 and TRBJ2-5, with a weak D call TRBD2 (6 bases). Germline loops: CDR1 MNHEY, CDR2 SVGAGI. This CDR3 is built from 14 residues. The V gene lost 7 bases and the J gene lost 4 bases, with 16 bases spanning the gap. The CDR3 region is CASNGGGLGETQYF. The CDR3 nucleotides read TGTGCCAGCAACGGGGGAGGACTTGGAGAGACCCAGTACTTC.

This clone appeared a few times. The chain combines TRBV27 with TRBJ2-1; 9 bases are shared with TRBD2. V gave up 4 bases and J gave up 0 bases; unmatched junction bases: 16. The CDR3 has 20 amino acids. Germline V gene lookup returns CDR1 MNHEY and CDR2 SMNVEV (reference sequence). CDR3 coding DNA: TGTGCCAGCAGTTCTCTCCTAGCGGGGATACCAGAGGGCTCCTACAATGAGCAGTTCTTC. Protein product: CASSSLLAGIPEGSYNEQFF.

The genes are TRBV30 and TRBJ2-5, with D possibly being TRBD1 (5 bases). Germline V gene lookup returns CDR1 GTSNPN and CDR2 SVGIG (reference sequence). This CDR3 region has 13 residues. V was trimmed by 1 base and J by 2 bases, leaving 8 bases between them. This CDR3 reads CAWSGGLQETQYF. The DNA of the CDR3 is TGTGCCTGGAGTGGGGGCCTACAAGAGACCCAGTACTTC.

The chain links TRBV7-2 to TRBJ1-2, with TRBD1 matching 7 bases. Per the germline V gene, CDR1 is SGHTA and CDR2 is FQGNSA. CDR3 length equals 16 residues. V dropped 5 bases and J dropped 7; count of bases not matched to a gene: 16. The CDR3 spells CASSPWTGQGVSGYTF. CDR3 DNA: TGTGCCAGCAGCCCCTGGACGGGGCAGGGGGTTTCTGGCTACACCTTC.

This clone appeared once. V gene TRBV12-5 combines with J gene TRBJ2-3; TRBD1 agrees at 9 bases. V shed 5 bases and J 5 bases; nucleotides not matched to a gene: 5. This CDR3 has 14 residues. Germline V lookup: CDR1 LGHNT, CDR2 FRNRAP. CDR3 region: CASGLQGAGDTQYF. The CDR3 DNA reads as TGTGCTAGTGGTCTACAGGGGGCGGGAGATACGCAGTATTTT.

This clone has only one observation. The rearrangement uses TRBV7-6 and TRBJ2-7; no firm D call. CDR1 and CDR2 from the germline V gene are SGHVS and FNYEAQ. This CDR3 region has 19 residues. Trimming took off 3 bases at V and 0 bases at J, with 24 bases between the two ends. CDR3 residues: CASSFALAGRTANSYEQYF. The CDR3, as DNA: TGTGCCAGCAGCTTTGCTTTGGCCGGTCGGACCGCCAACTCCTACGAGCAGTACTTC.

Only one count was recorded for this clone. The chain has TRBV30 and TRBJ1-1, with TRBD1 matching over 8 bases. Trimming removed 2 bases from V and 5 bases from J; junction bases left unmatched: 4. This CDR3 spans 13 amino acids. The germline CDR1 and CDR2 sequences are GTSNPN and SVGIG (reference sequence). CDR3 residues: CAWSTQGATEAFF. In DNA form, the CDR3 reads TGTGCCTGGAGTACCCAGGGGGCGACTGAAGCTTTCTTT. The complete variable domain, with remaining parts taken from reference TRBV30 and TRBJ1-1, reads SQTIHQWPATLVQPVGSPLSLECTVEGTSNPNLYWYRQAAGRGLQLLFYSVGIGQISSEVPQNLSASRPQDRQFILSSKKLLLSDSGFYLCAWSTQGATEAFFGQGTRLTVV.

The chain recombines TRBV11-2 with TRBJ2-5; 7 bases are shared with TRBD2. Trimming at V came to 1 base and at J to 5 bases, leaving 10 bases not matched to a gene. CDR3 length equals 16 residues. The germline CDR1 and CDR2 sequences are SGHAT and FQNNGV. The CDR3 spells CASSLGGGGRVETQYF. The CDR3 DNA is TGTGCCAGCAGCTTAGGTGGTGGAGGGAGGGTTGAGACCCAGTACTTC.